This note documents a single T cell receptor (beta chain) sequence. This specimen belongs to a study of Ad26.COV2.S vaccination and SARS-CoV-2 variants. Libraries were prepared by immunoSEQ multiplex PCR; TCRdb keeps only in-frame clonotypes and omits some of them. The table has hundreds of thousands of clones, approximately 83% seen once. The treatment: 15 to 20 received Ad26.COV2.S at low or high dose, single or two shots; 5 received placebo; per-sample allocation not given. Sampling happened 63 days after the first vaccine or placebo injection. Sample: peripheral blood, taken in a trial of Ad26.COV2.S vaccine versus placebo. This receptor was identified in a person aged 18 to 65 who received the Ad26.COV2.S COVID-19 vaccine or a placebo.

CDR3 residues: CASSYRLNYGYTF. The CDR3 coding sequence is TGTGCCAGCAGTTACAGGTTAAACTATGGCTACACCTTC. The chain has TRBV6-5 and TRBJ1-2; D ambiguous. CDR3 length equals 13 residues. Trimming removed 2 bases at V and 2 bases at J, with 6 bases between. Germline assignment: CDR1 MNHEY and CDR2 SVGAGI.